This T cell receptor (beta chain) was sequenced during a study of blood T cells in healthy people across ages. As for the study in general: With template switching, about one barcoded beta molecule was captured per two T cells.

The use of a sample-barcoded 5' primer and a J-beta primer mix characterized a second PCR of roughly 7 to 11 cycles. A single record per CDR3 protein comes from TCRdb applying MiXCR to the 5' RACE reads. This sample carries some 900,000 distinct CDR3 sequences, approximately 49% of them seen once, and the ten largest clones take 13%. From germline, CDR1 is SGHRS and CDR2 YFSETQ. V shed 0 bases and J 5 bases; nucleotides not matched to a gene: 5. The CDR3 length is 16 residues. The sample holds a few counts of this clonotype. Its antigen remains unidentified. Findings of the study overall: The fall in TCR beta diversity per million T cells was roughly linear with age.

The origin of this receptor is a man aged 25-40 years in good health. The chain recombines TRBV5-1 with TRBJ2-1; TRBD1 aligns across 10 bases. Sequenced: blood. CDR3 nucleotides: TGCGCCAGCAGCTTGGGACAGGGGGCGCAGGACAATGAGCAGTTCTTC. Translation gives CASSLGQGAQDNEQFF.